A single sample is the source of the 16 T cell receptor beta chains below, sequenced in a study of a mutant IDH1 vaccine in newly diagnosed glioma. Their antigens remain unidentified. As for time point: week 35, safety follow-up. In the vaccine, a single dose held 300 ug of the mutant IDH1 20-mer peptide, along with topical imiquimod. The protocol was immunoSEQ multiplex PCR, while the TCRdb copy is restricted to in-frame clones and leaves out a portion. The sample has some 66,000 clones; roughly 80% are singletons. Material: PBMCs, obtained from a glioma patient whose treatment included an IDH1 peptide vaccine. The receptor set was obtained from a man under 40 with glioma.

A single count supports this clone. The rearrangement uses TRBV5-1 and TRBJ1-2; D uncertain. CDR1 and CDR2 from the germline V gene are SGHRS and YFSETQ. Trimming removed 3 bases from V and 4 bases from J, with 13 bases in between. This CDR3 has 14 residues. The CDR3 coding sequence is TGCGCCAGCAGCTATGCTCCTGGGAGCTATGGCTACACCTTC. This translates into CASSYAPGSYGYTF.

The chain combines TRBV4-2 with TRBJ2-2, with D perhaps TRBD1 (6 bases). Germline lookup yields CDR1 LGHNA and CDR2 YNFKEQ. This CDR3 is built from 15 residues. V lost 0 bases, J lost 8 bases, and 13 bases lay in between. The CDR3 DNA follows: TGTGCCAGCAGCCAAGATGGGGTGGGGGCAGGGGAGCTGTTTTTT. It is translated as CASSQDGVGAGELFF.

The chain combines TRBV4-1 with TRBJ2-2; 7 bases agree with TRBD2. V shed 4 bases, J shed 0 bases, and the junction held 8 bases outside the gene matches. CDR1 is MGHRA, CDR2 YSYEKL, per germline. The CDR3 covers 17 residues. CDR3 protein: CASSPHLAGANTGELFF. Here the CDR3 DNA reads TGCGCCAGCAGCCCACACCTTGCGGGGGCGAACACCGGGGAGCTGTTTTTT.

The J gene is TRBJ1-3, the V gene TRBV6-1; D remains unclear. CDR1 MNHNS and CDR2 SASEGT come from the germline V gene. Trimming pared 5 bases from V and 4 bases from J, leaving 15 bases between. The CDR3 runs 15 residues. CDR3 loop: CASSLRETTGNTIYF. In nucleotides, the CDR3 is TGTGCCAGCAGTCTGCGGGAGACTACCGGAAACACCATATATTTT.

The chain is built from TRBV2 and TRBJ2-3; TRBD2 matches at 16 bases. V gave up 8 bases and J gave up 4 bases; unmatched junction bases: 21. Germline lookup yields CDR1 SNHLY and CDR2 FYNNEI. The CDR3 is 21 amino acids. CDR3 nucleotides: TGTGCCAGCTCTACACCCCCGGGACTAGCGGGGGGGCCTCCCCCTGCAGATACGCAGTATTTT. Protein: CASSTPPGLAGGPPPADTQYF.

V usage is TRBV7-6 and J usage is TRBJ2-7; D uncertain. The ends were cut back, 5 bases at V and 9 bases at J, with 17 bases in the middle. CDR1 and CDR2 from the germline V gene are SGHVS and FNYEAQ. The CDR3 is made up of 13 amino acids. This chain's CDR3 is CASSRPDTLAQYF. DNA for the CDR3: TGTGCCAGCAGCCGGCCCGACACGTTGGCGCAGTACTTC.

This chain uses TRBV19 with TRBJ2-3, with TRBD2 matching 10 bases. This CDR3 has 14 residues. CDR1 is LNHDA and CDR2 is SQIVND in the germline V gene (reference sequence). Trimming took 8 bases from V and 2 from J; bases not matched to a gene: 4. The chain's CDR3 is CASERGGFTDTQYF. The CDR3 DNA follows: TGTGCCAGTGAGCGGGGGGGTTTCACAGATACGCAGTATTTT.

V gene TRBV7-9 combines with J gene TRBJ1-2; D uncertain. Germline V gene lookup returns CDR1 SEHNR and CDR2 FQNEAQ (reference sequence). This CDR3 has 19 amino acids. Deletions cut 2 bases from V and 4 bases from J, with 26 bases between. The CDR3 loop reads CASSLFPRRAGPVVYGYTF. DNA of the CDR3: TGTGCCAGCAGCTTATTCCCCAGGAGGGCAGGCCCTGTTGTCTATGGCTACACCTTC.

This clone has a handful of counts. The V call is TRBV2, the J call TRBJ1-5, with TRBD1 matching 7 bases. Per germline, CDR1 SNHLY and CDR2 FYNNEI. Unmatched junction bases numbered 3, after V lost 7 bases and J lost 3 bases. The CDR3 consists of 13 residues. In DNA, the CDR3 is TGTGCCAGCACGGACAGGAACAATCAGCCCCAGCATTTT. The encoded protein is CASTDRNNQPQHF.

The chain's CDR3 is CATSSPGRREWEQYF. DNA for the CDR3: TGTGCCACCAGCAGCCCGGGACGACGTGAGTGGGAGCAGTACTTC. This chain uses TRBV15 with TRBJ2-7, with D perhaps given as TRBD1 or TRBD2 (5 bases each). Trimming stripped 3 bases from V and 7 bases from J, with 19 bases between. This CDR3 contains 15 residues. The germline gives CDR1 LNHNV, CDR2 YYDKDF (reference sequence).

This chain uses TRBV7-9 with TRBJ2-5; D is ambiguous. V gave up 3 bases and J gave up 7 bases, with 18 bases separating them. Per the germline V gene, CDR1 is SEHNR and CDR2 is FQNEAQ (reference sequence). The CDR3 totals 15 residues. CDR3 sequence: CASSLNLGPVGTQYF. CDR3 DNA: TGTGCCAGCAGCTTGAACCTCGGACCAGTTGGGACCCAGTACTTC.

This chain connects TRBV14 to TRBJ1-4; unclear D gene. This CDR3 spans 15 amino acids. Germline-derived CDR1 and CDR2 are SGHDN and FVKESK. The ends were cut back, 1 base at V and 2 bases at J, with 8 bases in the middle. CDR3 coding DNA: TGTGCCAGCAGCCAAGCATGGGTGACTAATGAAAAACTGTTTTTT. This encodes CASSQAWVTNEKLFF.

The J gene is TRBJ2-1, the V gene TRBV20-1; D unclear. This CDR3 region has 11 residues. The V end was cut by 5 bases, the J end by 9 bases, with 11 bases between. Looked up from germline, CDR1 is DFQATT and CDR2 is SNEGSKA (reference sequence). This chain's CDR3 is CSAHLFGEQFF. The CDR3 DNA sequence: TGCAGTGCTCACCTGTTCGGTGAGCAGTTCTTC.

The gene calls are TRBV2 and TRBJ1-4, with TRBD1 identical over 8 bases. This CDR3 is built from 21 residues. V was pared by 1 base and J by 8 bases, with 24 bases of the junction left unmatched. Germline V gene lookup returns CDR1 SNHLY and CDR2 FYNNEI. The CDR3 sequence is CASSEVPSVVGQGPRGEKLFF. The CDR3 DNA reads as TGTGCCAGCAGTGAAGTCCCCTCTGTTGTCGGACAGGGCCCCCGAGGGGAAAAACTGTTTTTT. Drawing the rest from reference TRBV2 and TRBJ1-4, the complete variable domain is EPEVTQTPSHQVTQMGQEVILRCVPISNHLYFYWYRQILGQKVEFLVSFYNNEISEKSEIFDDQFSVERPDGSNFTLKIRSTKLEDSAMYFCASSEVPSVVGQGPRGEKLFFGSGTQLSVL.

This clone came up once. V usage is TRBV29-1 and J usage is TRBJ1-2; maybe TRBD1 (6 bases). The V end was cut by 4 bases, the J end by 3 bases, with 12 bases between. The CDR3 is 13 amino acids. Germline CDR1 and CDR2: SQVTM and ANQGSEA. CDR3 DNA sequence: TGCAGCGTTGTCAGGGGAGTCGACTATGGCTACACCTTC. Translated, it gives CSVVRGVDYGYTF.

The chain carries TRBV9 and TRBJ2-1; TRBD2 agrees at 11 bases. After removal of 4 bases from V and 4 bases from J, the junction contained 10 bases not matched to a gene. The germline V gene has CDR1 SGDLS and CDR2 YYNGEE. This CDR3 has 17 residues. CDR3: CASSPPSGGTMYNEQFF. CDR3 DNA: TGTGCCAGCAGCCCCCCTAGCGGGGGGACCATGTACAATGAGCAGTTCTTC.